Sequencing of this T cell receptor (beta chain) was carried out in a study of T cells in Graves' hyperthyroidism and ophthalmopathy. The table lists this clonotype with many counts. Authors of the study amplified TCR beta CDR3 regions from RNA transcripts. A set of HTBI primers served as the primers for a first-round RT-PCR of the TCR CDR3. One entry per CDR3 protein results from TCRdb running MiXCR on the multiplex PCR reads. This sample has 480,000 or so distinct CDR3 sequences, with 13% to 15% found just once. Germline values: CDR1 DFQATT, CDR2 SNEGSKA (reference sequence). This CDR3 region has 14 residues. V trimming: 8 bases; J trimming: 2 bases; junction bases outside the gene matches: 10.

The sequenced material came from blood. The gene calls are TRBV20-1 and TRBJ2-3; TRBD2 agrees at 7 bases. The TCR sequence derives from a woman under 30 with Graves' hyperthyroidism. This CDR3 reads CSSPLGGSTDTQYF. The DNA for the CDR3 is TGCAGTTCCCCACTGGGGGGGTCCACAGATACGCAGTATTTT.